One sample yielded the 2 T cell receptor beta chains listed below, sequenced in a study of human T cells and chemical hapten exposure. MiXCR, run by TCRdb on the RACE reads, gives a single entry per CDR3 protein. The sample holds some 380,000 distinct CDR3 sequences, 4.8% seen once. Indicated time point: patch test 1, 2 weeks after DPC sensitization. The treatment denotes: therapeutic diphenylcyclopropenone sensitization with weekly scalp DPC. The sequencing used whole blood, collected in connection with sensitization to the hapten diphenylcyclopropenone (DPC). The origin of the receptors is a woman between 50 and 59 years old with alopecia areata. Some clones in this sample may be carry-over from other donors' samples.

This clonotype was recorded many times. The chain carries TRBV9 and TRBJ2-3; 8 positions agree with TRBD2. CDR3 length: 14 residues. The J segment lost 7 bases and the V segment lost 4 bases, leaving 8 bases of the junction unmatched. CDR1 and CDR2 (germline): SGDLS, YYNGEE. The CDR3 reads CASSPWTSRNTQYF. The CDR3 bases are TGTGCCAGCAGCCCCTGGACTAGCCGAAATACGCAGTATTTT.

The chain uses TRBV29-1 and TRBJ1-6, with D maybe TRBD1 (5 bases). V shed 5 bases and J shed 8 bases, with 16 bases lying between them. CDR1 and CDR2 from the germline V gene are SQVTM and ANQGSEA. The CDR3 loop spans 14 amino acids. The CDR3 is CSVKMGGVDSPLHF. The CDR3 bases are TGCAGCGTTAAAATGGGGGGGGTCGATTCACCCCTCCACTTT. The complete variable domain, with remaining parts taken from reference TRBV29-1 and TRBJ1-6, reads SAVISQKPSRDICQRGTSLTIQCQVDSQVTMMFWYRQQPGQSLTLIATANQGSEATYESGFVIDKFPISRPNLTFSTLTVSNMSPEDSSIYLCSVKMGGVDSPLHFGNGTRLTVT.